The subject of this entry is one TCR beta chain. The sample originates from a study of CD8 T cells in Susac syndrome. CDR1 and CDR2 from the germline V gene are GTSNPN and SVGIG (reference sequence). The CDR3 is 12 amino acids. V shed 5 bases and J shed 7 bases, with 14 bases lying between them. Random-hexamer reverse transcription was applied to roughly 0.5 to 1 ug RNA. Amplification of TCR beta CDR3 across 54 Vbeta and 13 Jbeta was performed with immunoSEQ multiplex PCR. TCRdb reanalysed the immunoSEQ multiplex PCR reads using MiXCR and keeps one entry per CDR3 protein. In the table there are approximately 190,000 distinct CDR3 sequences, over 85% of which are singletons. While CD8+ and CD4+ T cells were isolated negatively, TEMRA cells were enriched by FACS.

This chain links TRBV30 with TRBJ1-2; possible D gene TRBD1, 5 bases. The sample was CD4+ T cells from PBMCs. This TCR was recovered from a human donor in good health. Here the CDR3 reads CAWAGGVLGYTF. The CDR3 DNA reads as TGTGCCTGGGCTGGAGGGGTGCTTGGCTACACCTTC.